The clone carrying this T cell receptor (beta chain) came up many times. Its antigen is unknown. This sample is part of a study of CD8 T cells in ankylosing spondylitis. Findings and caveats of the study: Within matched ankylosing spondylitis synovial fluid, disease-linked clones were reportedly significantly enriched. CD8+ disease-linked clones were present at relatively low frequencies in blood.

V lost 4 bases and J lost 5; bases outside the gene matches: 2. There are 14 residues in the CDR3. Germline CDR1 is LGHDT and CDR2 is YNNKEL (reference sequence). Quantitative 5'-RACE with molecular barcodes was used to make the TCR beta libraries. One entry per CDR3 protein, called by TCRdb with MiXCR from the 5' RACE reads. Counted here are under 250,000 distinct CDR3 sequences, approximately 12% occurring once; the ten biggest clones make up around 7%. Sequencing was performed on blood, either unsorted or a sorted T cell fraction (not recorded which). The chain links TRBV3-1 to TRBJ1-6; 7 nucleotides line up with TRBD1. The receptor's source is a male donor with ankylosing spondylitis or in good health (not recorded which). The DNA of the CDR3 is TGTGCCAGCAGCCCCGGACAGGATAATTCACCCCTCCACTTT. Its protein is CASSPGQDNSPLHF. The full variable domain, with the rest looked up from reference TRBV3-1 and TRBJ1-6, is DTAVSQTPKYLVTQMGNDKSIKCEQNLGHDTMYWYKQDSKKFLKIMFSYNNKELIINETVPNRFSPKSPDKAHLNLHINSLELGDSAVYFCASSPGQDNSPLHFGNGTRLTVT.